The 19 T cell receptor beta chains reported below all come from one sample, sequenced in a study of T cells in Graves' hyperthyroidism and ophthalmopathy. Template material for amplifying TCR beta CDR3 regions consisted of RNA transcripts. Primed by the HTBI set, a first-round RT-PCR was run on the TCR CDR3. TCRdb called the multiplex PCR reads again in MiXCR, with one record for every CDR3 protein. The data hold 550,000 to 700,000 distinct CDR3 sequences, with roughly 15% observed a single time. Sequencing used blood. These receptor sequences come from a woman aged 40 to 50 with Graves' ophthalmopathy.

There are many counts of this clonotype. The J gene is TRBJ2-7, the V gene TRBV30, with 8 positions matching TRBD1. V dropped 0 bases and J dropped 4; count of bases not matched to a gene: 11. Germline CDR1 reads GTSNPN; CDR2 reads SVGIG (reference sequence). The CDR3 contains 16 residues. Here the CDR3 DNA reads TGTGCCTGGAGTGTGGCAGGGGGCAAGAGGTGGTACGAGCAGTACTTC. It codes for CAWSVAGGKRWYEQYF.

On this clonotype: Mismatch with germline at one junction end may stem from a read error. The chain has TRBV30 and TRBJ1-1; weak D call: TRBD1 (5 bases). The CDR3 is 13 amino acids. Germline lookup yields CDR1 GTSNPN and CDR2 SVGIG (reference sequence). The CDR3 loop is CAWRLGLKTEAFF. The CDR3, as DNA: TGTGCCTGGAGATTGGGGCTGAAGACTGAAGCTTTCTTT. The full variable domain, in which reference TRBV30 and TRBJ1-1 provide the parts outside the CDR3, is SQTIHQWPATLVQPVGSPLSLECTVEGTSNPNLYWYRQAAGRGLQLLFYSVGIGQISSEVPQNLSASRPQDRQFILSSKKLLLSDSGFYLCAWRLGLKTEAFFGQGTRLTVV.

This clonotype appeared many times. The rearrangement uses TRBV18 and TRBJ2-5, with D possibly TRBD2 on 6 matching bases. This CDR3 is 14 amino acids long. V was shortened by 0 bases and J by 5 bases, with 10 bases between the two germline ends. Germline V gene data show CDR1 as KGHSH and CDR2 as LQKENI. The CDR3 region is CASSPPGLTETQYF. The CDR3 nucleotides read TGTGCCAGCTCACCACCTGGACTAACGGAGACCCAGTACTTC.

Ten or more counts support this clonotype. This sequence joins TRBV4-2 and TRBJ1-1; D unclear. Trimming cost V 7 bases and J 5 bases, with 17 bases left between them. The CDR3 length is 14 residues. CDR1 is LGHNA, CDR2 YNFKEQ, per germline. CDR3 in amino acids: CASTTEVSWTEAFF. Here the CDR3 DNA reads TGTGCCAGCACCACGGAAGTGAGCTGGACTGAAGCTTTCTTT.

At least ten counts were recorded for this clonotype. The rearrangement links TRBV9 to TRBJ1-1; tentatively, D is TRBD1 (5 bases). The CDR3 covers 12 residues. Germline V gene sequence: CDR1 SGDLS, CDR2 YYNGEE. Trimming removed 4 bases at V and 8 bases at J, with 12 bases between. CDR3 in DNA: TGTGCCAGCAGCCGGGGGAGGGAGGAAGCTTTCTTT. Its translation: CASSRGREEAFF.

This chain uses TRBV6-2 or TRBV6-3 with TRBJ2-7; D may be TRBD1 (5 bases). The CDR3 runs 14 residues. Trimming removed 8 bases at V and 1 base at J, with 15 bases between. The germline V gene has CDR1 MNHEY and CDR2 SVGEGT. CDR3: CASGKTATSYEQYF. The CDR3 DNA reads TGTGCCAGCGGTAAGACAGCAACTTCCTACGAGCAGTACTTC.

This clonotype was picked up many times. The chain employs TRBV29-1 and TRBJ1-1; 7 positions match TRBD1. Germline assignment: CDR1 SQVTM and CDR2 ANQGSEA. The trim removed 7 bases at V and 2 bases at J, leaving 4 bases unmatched. The CDR3 is made up of 12 amino acids. The CDR3 sequence: CSANRGNTEAFF. DNA of the CDR3: TGCAGCGCGAACAGGGGCAACACTGAAGCTTTCTTT.

This clonotype was seen repeatedly, ten times or more. The chain is built from TRBV20-1 and TRBJ2-7; TRBD2 aligns across 7 bases. The CDR3 is 18 residues long. CDR1 DFQATT and CDR2 SNEGSKA come from the germline V gene (reference sequence). Losses at the gene ends were 2 bases for V and 0 bases for J; bases not matched to a gene: 16. This chain's CDR3 is CSARSAGGLAESSYEQYF. The CDR3 coding sequence is TGCAGTGCTAGATCGGCAGGCGGGCTAGCGGAGAGCTCCTACGAGCAGTACTTC.

Ten or more counts support this clonotype. The chain employs TRBV19 and TRBJ1-2; D is unresolved. This CDR3 has 10 residues. V dropped 6 bases and J dropped 8 bases, with 7 bases sitting between them. Germline lookup yields CDR1 LNHDA and CDR2 SQIVND (reference sequence). CDR3 region: CASSSWGYTF. In DNA form, the CDR3 reads TGTGCCAGTAGCTCTTGGGGCTACACCTTC.

This clonotype was observed at least ten times. The chain couples TRBV7-8 to TRBJ1-5; D is uncertain. V lost 2 bases and J 1 base, leaving 9 bases between the germline ends. CDR3 size: 15 residues. Germline assignment: CDR1 SGHVS and CDR2 FQNEAQ. The CDR3 region is CASSLKGQSNQPQHF. The DNA for the CDR3 is TGTGCCAGCAGCTTAAAAGGTCAGAGCAATCAGCCCCAGCATTTT.

In its sample, this clonotype was seen many times. The chain employs TRBV6-1 and TRBJ1-5, with D unresolved. With 2 bases removed from V and 1 base from J, the gap between germline ends came to 6 bases. The CDR3 runs 14 residues. Germline loops: CDR1 MNHNS, CDR2 SASEGT. The CDR3 nucleotides read TGTGCCAGCAGTGAAATAGGAAGCAATCAGCCCCAGCATTTT. It is translated as CASSEIGSNQPQHF.

This clonotype occurred many times. The CDR3 sequence is CASSLGIQETQYF. The CDR3 region has the DNA TGTGCCAGCAGCTTAGGGATCCAAGAGACCCAGTACTTC. The V call is TRBV7-2, the J call TRBJ2-5, with D hard to call. V was clipped by 1 base and J by 1 base, with 4 bases between them. Germline values: CDR1 SGHTA, CDR2 FQGNSA. The CDR3 sequence is 13 residues long.

This clonotype was counted ten times or more. The J gene is TRBJ2-5, the V gene TRBV20-1; the D is unclear. CDR3 size: 13 residues. Per germline, CDR1 DFQATT and CDR2 SNEGSKA (reference sequence). Trimming took 4 bases from V and 5 from J, leaving 14 bases between them. Here the CDR3 reads CSATPAVWETQYF. In DNA, the CDR3 is TGCAGTGCTACACCAGCTGTATGGGAGACCCAGTACTTC.

The chain links TRBV6-5 to TRBJ1-1; TRBD1 matches at 7 bases. V was pared by 5 bases and J by 5 bases, with 11 bases of the junction left unmatched. The CDR3 sequence is 15 residues long. Germline-derived CDR1 and CDR2 are MNHEY and SVGAGI. CDR3 sequence reads: CASSTQGEGWTEAFF. In nucleotides, the CDR3 is TGTGCCAGCAGTACTCAGGGGGAAGGGTGGACTGAAGCTTTCTTT.

The table lists this clonotype with many counts. The rearrangement links TRBV9 to TRBJ2-5; possibly TRBD1 or TRBD2 for D (5 bases each). Germline CDR1 reads SGDLS; CDR2 reads YYNGEE. The CDR3 is 14 amino acids. The germline V and J ends were trimmed by 3 bases and 2 bases, with 11 bases remaining between them. The CDR3 sequence is CASSAGTKQETQYF. DNA for the CDR3: TGTGCCAGCAGCGCCGGGACCAAACAAGAGACCCAGTACTTC.

The chain couples TRBV6-1 to TRBJ2-7, with no clear D. With 7 bases removed from V and 3 bases from J, the gap between germline ends came to 10 bases. The length of the CDR3 is 12 residues. Germline assignment: CDR1 MNHNS and CDR2 SASEGT. The CDR3, as DNA: TGTGCCAGCAAACTTGAGTTCTACGAGCAGTACTTC. The encoded protein is CASKLEFYEQYF.

V and J are TRBV2 and TRBJ2-3; no reliable D call. Germline V gene data show CDR1 as SNHLY and CDR2 as FYNNEI. The CDR3 totals 15 residues. V lost 2 bases to trimming and J lost 0 bases, with 9 bases between them. CDR3 coding DNA: TGTGCCAGCAGTGAACCCCAGTCTAGCACAGATACGCAGTATTTT. Residues: CASSEPQSSTDTQYF.

Details on this clonotype: This may come from a read error, since a much larger clone is one base off. This sequence joins TRBV30 and TRBJ1-2, with 7 positions matching TRBD1. This CDR3 is 15 amino acids long. V gave up 1 base and J gave up 0 bases; unmatched junction bases: 5. Germline V gives CDR1 GTSNPN, CDR2 SVGIG (reference sequence). CDR3: CAWSAAGTANYGYTF. In DNA, the CDR3 is TGTGCCTGGAGTGCAGCCGGGACAGCTAACTATGGCTACACCTTC.

This clonotype has ten or more counts. This chain links TRBV28 with TRBJ2-2; D remains ambiguous. CDR1 is MDHEN, CDR2 SYDVKM, per germline. The V end lost 4 bases, the J end lost 1 base, and 4 bases lay between the germline ends. The CDR3 contains 13 residues. The CDR3 sequence: CASSSENTGELFF. The CDR3 region has the DNA TGTGCCAGCAGTTCCGAGAACACCGGGGAGCTGTTTTTT.